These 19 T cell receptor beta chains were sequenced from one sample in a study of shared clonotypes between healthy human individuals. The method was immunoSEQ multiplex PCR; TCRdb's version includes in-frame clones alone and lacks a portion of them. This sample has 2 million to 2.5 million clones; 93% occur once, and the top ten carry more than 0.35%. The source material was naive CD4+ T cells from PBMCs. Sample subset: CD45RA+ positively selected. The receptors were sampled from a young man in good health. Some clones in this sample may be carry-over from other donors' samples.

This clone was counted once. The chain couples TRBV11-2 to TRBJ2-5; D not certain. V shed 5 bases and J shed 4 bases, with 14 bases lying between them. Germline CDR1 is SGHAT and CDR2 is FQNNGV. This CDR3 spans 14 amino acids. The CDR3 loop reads CASSKAVRPETQYF. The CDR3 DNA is TGTGCCAGCAGCAAGGCGGTCAGACCAGAGACCCAGTACTTC.

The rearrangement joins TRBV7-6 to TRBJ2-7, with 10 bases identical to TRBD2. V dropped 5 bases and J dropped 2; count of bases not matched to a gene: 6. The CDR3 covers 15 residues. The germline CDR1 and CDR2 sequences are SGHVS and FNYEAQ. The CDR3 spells CASSVTSGLTYEQYF. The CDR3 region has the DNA TGTGCCAGCAGCGTGACTAGCGGGCTTACCTACGAGCAGTACTTC.

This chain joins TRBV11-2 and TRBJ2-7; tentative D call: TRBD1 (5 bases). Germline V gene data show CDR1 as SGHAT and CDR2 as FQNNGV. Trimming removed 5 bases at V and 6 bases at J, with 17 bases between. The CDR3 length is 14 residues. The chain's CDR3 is CASSPRTNSGEQYF. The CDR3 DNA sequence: TGTGCCAGCAGCCCTCGGACAAACTCGGGCGAGCAGTACTTC.

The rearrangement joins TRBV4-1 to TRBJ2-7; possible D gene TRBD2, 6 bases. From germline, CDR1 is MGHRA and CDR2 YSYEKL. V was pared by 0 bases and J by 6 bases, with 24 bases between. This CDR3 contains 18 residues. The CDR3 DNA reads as TGCGCCAGCAGCCAAGATCCGGGACTCTCACCGATAGGAGTCGAGCAGTACTTC. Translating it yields CASSQDPGLSPIGVEQYF.

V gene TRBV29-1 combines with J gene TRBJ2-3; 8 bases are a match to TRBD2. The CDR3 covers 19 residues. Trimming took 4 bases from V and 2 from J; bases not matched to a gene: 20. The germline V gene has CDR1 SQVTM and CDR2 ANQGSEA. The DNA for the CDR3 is TGCAGCGTTGCGGGGGCAGGGTGGGGAGCGGGAGTGAACACAGATACGCAGTATTTT. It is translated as CSVAGAGWGAGVNTDTQYF.

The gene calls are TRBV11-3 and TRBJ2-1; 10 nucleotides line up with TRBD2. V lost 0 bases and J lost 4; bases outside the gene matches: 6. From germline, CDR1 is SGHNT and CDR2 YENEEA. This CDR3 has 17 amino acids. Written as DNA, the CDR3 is TGTGCCAGCAGCTTAGAAGGGAGCGGGAGGGGGTACAATGAGCAGTTCTTC. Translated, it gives CASSLEGSGRGYNEQFF.

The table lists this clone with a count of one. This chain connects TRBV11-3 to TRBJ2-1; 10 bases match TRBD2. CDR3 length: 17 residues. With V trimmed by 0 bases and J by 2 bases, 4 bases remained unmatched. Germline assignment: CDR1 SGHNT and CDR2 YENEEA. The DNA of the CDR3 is TGTGCCAGCAGCTTAGATTTAGCGGGGGGCCCCTACAATGAGCAGTTCTTC. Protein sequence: CASSLDLAGGPYNEQFF.

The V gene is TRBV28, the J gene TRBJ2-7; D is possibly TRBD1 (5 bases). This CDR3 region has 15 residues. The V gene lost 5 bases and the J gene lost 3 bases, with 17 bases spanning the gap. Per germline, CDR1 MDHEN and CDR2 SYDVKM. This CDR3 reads CASSLKGHDLYEQYF. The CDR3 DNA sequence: TGTGCCAGCAGTCTCAAAGGACACGACCTCTACGAGCAGTACTTC.

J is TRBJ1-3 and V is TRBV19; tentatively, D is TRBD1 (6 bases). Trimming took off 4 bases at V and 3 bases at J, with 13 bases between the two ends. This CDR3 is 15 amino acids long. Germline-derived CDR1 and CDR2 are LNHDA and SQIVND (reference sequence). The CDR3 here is CASSTPQGDGNTIYF. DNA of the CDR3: TGTGCCAGTAGTACTCCACAGGGTGATGGAAACACCATATATTTT.

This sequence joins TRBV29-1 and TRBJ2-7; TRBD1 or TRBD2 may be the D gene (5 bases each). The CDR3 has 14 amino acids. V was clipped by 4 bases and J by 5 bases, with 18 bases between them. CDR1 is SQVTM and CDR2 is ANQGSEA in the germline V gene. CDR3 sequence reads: CSVGGRLALNEQYF. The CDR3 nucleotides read TGCAGCGTTGGGGGACGCCTTGCTCTCAACGAGCAGTACTTC.

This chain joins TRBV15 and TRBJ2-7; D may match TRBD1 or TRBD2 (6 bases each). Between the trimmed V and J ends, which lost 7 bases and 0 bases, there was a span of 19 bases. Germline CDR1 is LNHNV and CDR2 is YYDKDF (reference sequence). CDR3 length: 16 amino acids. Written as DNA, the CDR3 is TGTGCCACCAACCCGCAGAGGGGGGCGCGCTCCTACGAGCAGTACTTC. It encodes CATNPQRGARSYEQYF.

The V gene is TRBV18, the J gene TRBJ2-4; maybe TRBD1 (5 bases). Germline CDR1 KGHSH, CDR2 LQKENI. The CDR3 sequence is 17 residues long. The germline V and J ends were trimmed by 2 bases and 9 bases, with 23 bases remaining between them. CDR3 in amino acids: CASSPSRIPAGLSIQYF. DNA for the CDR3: TGTGCCAGCTCACCATCTAGGATCCCGGCAGGGCTGAGCATTCAGTACTTC.

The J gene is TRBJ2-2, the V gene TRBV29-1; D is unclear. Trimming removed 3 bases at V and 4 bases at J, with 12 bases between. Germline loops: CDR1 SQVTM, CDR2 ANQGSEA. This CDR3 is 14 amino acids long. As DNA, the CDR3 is TGCAGCGTTGAGTCGTCGATGCGCACCGGGGAGCTGTTTTTT. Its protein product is CSVESSMRTGELFF.

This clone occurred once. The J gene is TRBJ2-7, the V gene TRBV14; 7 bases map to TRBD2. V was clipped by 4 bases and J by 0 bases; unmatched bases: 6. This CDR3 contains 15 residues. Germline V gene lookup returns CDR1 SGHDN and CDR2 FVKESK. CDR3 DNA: TGTGCCAGCAGCCGCAGCGGGACCCTCTCCTACGAGCAGTACTTC. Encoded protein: CASSRSGTLSYEQYF.

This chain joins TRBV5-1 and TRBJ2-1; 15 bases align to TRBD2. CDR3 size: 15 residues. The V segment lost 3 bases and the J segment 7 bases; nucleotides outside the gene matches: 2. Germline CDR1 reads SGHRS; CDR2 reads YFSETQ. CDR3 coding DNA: TGCGCCAGCAGCTCTGGGACTAGCGGGAGGAATGAGCAGTTCTTC. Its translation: CASSSGTSGRNEQFF.

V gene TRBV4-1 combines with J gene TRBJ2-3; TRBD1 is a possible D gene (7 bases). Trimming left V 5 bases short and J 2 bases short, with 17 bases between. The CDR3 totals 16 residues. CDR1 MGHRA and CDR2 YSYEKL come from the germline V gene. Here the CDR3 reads CASSSGVGGPTDTQYF. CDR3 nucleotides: TGCGCCAGCAGCTCGGGGGTAGGGGGCCCCACAGATACGCAGTATTTT.

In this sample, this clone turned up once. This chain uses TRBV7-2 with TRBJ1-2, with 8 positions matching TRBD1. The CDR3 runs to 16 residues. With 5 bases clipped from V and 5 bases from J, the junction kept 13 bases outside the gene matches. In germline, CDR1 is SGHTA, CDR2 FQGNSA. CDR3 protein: CASSRSKTGVPYGYTF. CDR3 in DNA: TGTGCCAGCAGCCGATCCAAGACAGGGGTCCCGTATGGCTACACCTTC.

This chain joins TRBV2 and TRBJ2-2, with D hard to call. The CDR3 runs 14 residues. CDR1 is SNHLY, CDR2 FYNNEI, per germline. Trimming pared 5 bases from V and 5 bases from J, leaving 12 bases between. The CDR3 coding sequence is TGTGCCAGCAGTAGACCAGGAAAAACCGGGGAGCTGTTTTTT. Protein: CASSRPGKTGELFF.

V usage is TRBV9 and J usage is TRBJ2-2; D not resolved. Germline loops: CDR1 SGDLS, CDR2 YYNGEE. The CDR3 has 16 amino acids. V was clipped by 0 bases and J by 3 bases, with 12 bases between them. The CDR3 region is CASSVGLVPHTGELFF. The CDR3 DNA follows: TGTGCCAGCAGCGTAGGGCTAGTGCCCCACACCGGGGAGCTGTTTTTT.